These 17 T cell receptor beta chains were sequenced from one sample in a study of blood T cell repertoires in COVID-19. Assay used: immunoSEQ multiplex PCR; TCRdb lists only in-frame clones, some missing. The table records around 240,000 clones, more than 75% of them present only once. Sequencing used peripheral blood. The receptors come from a man in his forties with acute or convalescent COVID-19.

The chain has TRBV3-1 (or the pseudogene TRBV3-2) and TRBJ1-5; D gene unclear. The CDR3 has 13 residues. CDR1 LGHDT and CDR2 YNNKEL come from the germline V gene (reference sequence). The V end was cut by 6 bases, the J end by 7 bases, with 13 bases between. The CDR3 spells CASSIDTQQPQHF. The CDR3 nucleotides read TGTGCCAGCAGTATTGACACCCAACAGCCCCAGCATTTT.

V and J are TRBV6-2 or TRBV6-3 and TRBJ2-1; 9 bases match TRBD2. Germline V gives CDR1 MNHEY, CDR2 SVGEGT. V was clipped by 4 bases and J by 5 bases; unmatched bases: 6. This CDR3 contains 15 residues. This CDR3 reads CASSSARGGDNEQFF. In DNA, the CDR3 is TGTGCCAGCAGTTCGGCGCGGGGGGGGGACAATGAGCAGTTCTTC.

The chain joins TRBV6-5 to TRBJ2-6, with D maybe TRBD1 (5 bases). The CDR3 totals 16 residues. Trimming cost V 2 bases and J 0 bases, with 8 bases left between them. Germline V gene lookup returns CDR1 MNHEY and CDR2 SVGAGI. This CDR3 reads CASSYQTGSGANVLTF. The CDR3 DNA reads TGTGCCAGCAGTTACCAAACAGGCTCTGGGGCCAACGTCCTGACTTTC.

The chain links TRBV5-6 to TRBJ1-5, with D unresolved. CDR1 and CDR2 (germline): SGHDT, YYEEEE. Trimming left V 3 bases short and J 6 bases short, with 13 bases between. This CDR3 comprises 14 residues. CDR3 sequence reads: CASSSDPAGQPQHF. CDR3 coding DNA: TGTGCCAGCAGCTCCGATCCAGCGGGTCAGCCCCAGCATTTT.

The rearrangement joins TRBV6-6 to TRBJ2-1; 7 positions match TRBD2. CDR1 MNHNY and CDR2 SVGAGI come from the germline V gene (reference sequence). V shed 6 bases and J 0 bases; nucleotides not matched to a gene: 8. The CDR3 sequence is 16 residues long. The CDR3 nucleotides are TGTGCCAGCAGGAAACCGGGAGGAAGCTCCTACAATGAGCAGTTCTTC. Protein: CASRKPGGSSYNEQFF.

The chain has TRBV5-1 and TRBJ1-2, with a weak D call TRBD1 (5 bases). The V gene's germline CDR1 is SGHRS and CDR2 YFSETQ. Deletions cut 2 bases from V and 1 base from J, with 9 bases between. The CDR3 extends over 14 amino acids. CDR3 protein: CASSFEDSNYGYTF. In DNA form, the CDR3 reads TGCGCCAGCAGCTTTGAAGACAGTAACTATGGCTACACCTTC.

This clone is a singleton in its sample. V and J are TRBV18 and TRBJ2-1; D unresolved. V was pared by 3 bases and J by 7 bases, with 10 bases between. Germline V CDR1 and CDR2: KGHSH, LQKENI. This CDR3 is built from 13 residues. The CDR3: CASSPNSLNEQFF. The CDR3 coding sequence is TGTGCCAGCTCACCGAACTCGTTGAATGAGCAGTTCTTC.

This clone is a singleton in its sample. V gene TRBV2 combines with J gene TRBJ1-4, with 7 bases aligning to TRBD1. CDR1 and CDR2 (germline): SNHLY, FYNNEI. There are 15 residues in the CDR3. The V segment lost 0 bases and the J segment 7 bases; nucleotides outside the gene matches: 5. The chain's CDR3 is CASSEARGRVEKLFF. CDR3 coding DNA: TGTGCCAGCAGTGAAGCAAGGGGGCGGGTTGAAAAACTGTTTTTT.

The V and J genes are TRBV7-2 and TRBJ2-5; 12 nucleotides match TRBD2. CDR1 is SGHTA and CDR2 is FQGNSA in the germline V gene. With 5 bases clipped from V and 4 bases from J, the junction kept 8 bases outside the gene matches. This CDR3 comprises 16 residues. The CDR3 here is CASSPDGLAGRETQYF. CDR3 sequence (DNA): TGTGCCAGCAGCCCCGACGGACTAGCGGGGCGAGAGACCCAGTACTTC.

The CDR3 spells CASSLLAGSPYGEQFF. The CDR3 bases are TGTGCCAGCAGCTTACTAGCGGGATCCCCTTACGGTGAGCAGTTCTTC. This sequence joins TRBV7-9 and TRBJ2-1, with TRBD2 matching 9 bases. This CDR3 comprises 16 residues. In germline, CDR1 is SEHNR, CDR2 FQNEAQ (reference sequence). V was pared by 2 bases and J by 9 bases, with 11 bases of the junction left unmatched. The variable domain in full, with the rest retrieved from reference TRBV7-9 and TRBJ2-1, is DTGVSQNPRHKITKRGQNVTFRCDPISEHNRLYWYRQTLGQGPEFLTYFQNEAQLEKSRLLSDRFSAERPKGSFSTLEIQRTEQGDSAMYLCASSLLAGSPYGEQFFGPGTRLTVL.

This clone has a single count. The chain joins TRBV2 to TRBJ1-2; possible D gene TRBD1, 5 bases. This CDR3 has 14 amino acids. The germline gives CDR1 SNHLY, CDR2 FYNNEI. Between the trimmed V and J ends, which lost 6 bases and 1 base, there was a span of 12 bases. CDR3: CASSVADINYGYTF. The CDR3 region has the DNA TGTGCCAGCAGCGTCGCGGACATTAACTATGGCTACACCTTC. The variable domain in full, with the rest retrieved from reference TRBV2 and TRBJ1-2, is EPEVTQTPSHQVTQMGQEVILRCVPISNHLYFYWYRQILGQKVEFLVSFYNNEISEKSEIFDDQFSVERPDGSNFTLKIRSTKLEDSAMYFCASSVADINYGYTFGSGTRLTVV.

The rearrangement uses TRBV6-5 and TRBJ1-2; 10 positions agree with TRBD1. The CDR3 is 15 amino acids. After removal of 4 bases from V and 7 bases from J, the junction contained 9 bases not matched to a gene. Germline V gene lookup returns CDR1 MNHEY and CDR2 SVGAGI. The CDR3 reads CASSSHRDRGSGYTF. The CDR3 DNA follows: TGTGCCAGCAGTTCTCACAGGGACAGGGGTTCTGGCTACACCTTC.

The J gene is TRBJ2-1, the V gene TRBV10-3; D call uncertain. CDR1 and CDR2 (germline): ENHRY, SYGVKD. This CDR3 is built from 12 residues. V was cut by 0 bases and J by 6 bases, with 3 bases left in between. The CDR3 sequence: CAISESLNEQFF. The CDR3 DNA sequence: TGTGCCATCAGTGAGTCCCTCAATGAGCAGTTCTTC.

This chain connects TRBV6-7 to TRBJ1-4; D ambiguous. TRBV6-7 qualifies as an ORF whose function is uncertain. The V gene lost 8 bases and the J gene lost 6 bases, with 16 bases spanning the gap. The CDR3 length is 14 residues. The CDR3 protein is CASDPSGSDEKLFF. DNA of the CDR3: TGTGCCAGCGACCCCTCTGGGAGTGATGAAAAACTGTTTTTT.

The chain's CDR3 is CATSVRNPGQGPSDEQYF. DNA for the CDR3: TGTGCCACCAGTGTTCGAAATCCGGGACAGGGGCCGTCCGACGAGCAGTACTTC. The genes are TRBV24-1 and TRBJ2-7; 10 bases are shared with TRBD1. The J segment lost 5 bases and the V segment lost 5 bases, leaving 17 bases of the junction unmatched. The CDR3 runs 18 residues. Germline CDR1 reads KGHDR; CDR2 reads SFDVKD.

The rearrangement uses TRBV12-3 or TRBV12-4 and TRBJ1-2; 7 nucleotides match TRBD1. The CDR3 sequence is 13 residues long. V was pared by 6 bases and J by 4 bases, with 5 bases of the junction left unmatched. The CDR3 DNA follows: TGTGCCAGCAGATACGGGACAGTCTATGGCTACACCTTC. It is translated as CASRYGTVYGYTF.

V and J are TRBV15 and TRBJ1-5; 7 nucleotides match TRBD1. Germline lookup yields CDR1 LNHNV and CDR2 YYDKDF (reference sequence). This CDR3 contains 15 residues. The ends lost 5 bases at V and 1 base at J; junction bases unmatched: 5. This CDR3 reads CATSPGTASNQPQHF. The CDR3 region has the DNA TGTGCCACCAGCCCGGGGACAGCCAGCAATCAGCCCCAGCATTTT.